A single TCR beta chain is shown here with its context. Its antigen is as yet unknown. The data were obtained in a study of cytomegalovirus exposure and HLA in healthy donors. Study-wide points: The authors enumerated over 150 TCR beta chains as linked to cytomegalovirus. First-cohort TCR clusters were later found to tend to co-occur in the approximately 120 validation repertoires. Whilst most TCR sequences proved rare, a subset of public TCRs occurred across many donors. In vitro checks showed that a few CMV-associated chains really do target CMV antigens.

Using immunoSEQ multiplex PCR, the repertoire was profiled, and TCRdb retains in-frame clones only, with some absent. The sample holds over 150,000 clones, about nine tenths seen once. V lost 0 bases and J lost 2; bases outside the gene matches: 7. CDR1 is LGHNA and CDR2 is YNFKEQ in the germline V gene. The CDR3 is made up of 17 amino acids. Source material: PBMCs. The genes are TRBV4-2 and TRBJ2-3, with 8 positions matching TRBD2. This receptor was obtained from a woman aged 30 to 39 in good health and CMV-seronegative. CDR3 protein: CASSQDRAGVLTDTQYF. The CDR3 DNA reads TGTGCCAGCAGCCAAGACCGAGCGGGGGTACTCACAGATACGCAGTATTTT.